This TCR beta chain was found in a study of T-cell reconstitution after alpha-beta-depleted transplantation in children. This clonotype appeared many times. As yet, its antigen is unknown. This CDR3 comprises 14 residues. Germline V lookup: CDR1 MGHDK, CDR2 SYGVNS. V lost 1 base to trimming and J lost 5 bases, with 10 bases between them. Whole-study results and caveats: High day-60 TCRbeta diversity in some patients came from surviving recipient T cells and thymic progenitors. Alpha-beta T cells about two months after transplant reportedly derived from several hundred expanded graft clones. Newly generated T cells supplied most T-cell counts and diversity one year post-transplant.

Construction of the TCRbeta library involved unique molecular identifiers. TCRdb re-derived calls from the PCR reads in MiXCR, one entry per CDR3 protein. The sample carries hundreds of thousands of distinct CDR3 sequences, around 15% recorded once. The origin of this receptor is a boy in the first two years of life who had a stem cell transplant for Wiskott-Aldrich syndrome, so the T cells may come from the graft donor. The input for sequencing was PBMCs, mostly from graft donor cells, taken 360 days after TCRalphabeta/CD19-depleted stem cell transplant. This chain connects TRBV25-1 to TRBJ2-3, with D tentatively TRBD2 (5 bases). The CDR3 sequence: CASSELGRGDTQYF. The CDR3 coding sequence is TGTGCCAGCAGTGAATTAGGACGGGGAGATACGCAGTATTTT.